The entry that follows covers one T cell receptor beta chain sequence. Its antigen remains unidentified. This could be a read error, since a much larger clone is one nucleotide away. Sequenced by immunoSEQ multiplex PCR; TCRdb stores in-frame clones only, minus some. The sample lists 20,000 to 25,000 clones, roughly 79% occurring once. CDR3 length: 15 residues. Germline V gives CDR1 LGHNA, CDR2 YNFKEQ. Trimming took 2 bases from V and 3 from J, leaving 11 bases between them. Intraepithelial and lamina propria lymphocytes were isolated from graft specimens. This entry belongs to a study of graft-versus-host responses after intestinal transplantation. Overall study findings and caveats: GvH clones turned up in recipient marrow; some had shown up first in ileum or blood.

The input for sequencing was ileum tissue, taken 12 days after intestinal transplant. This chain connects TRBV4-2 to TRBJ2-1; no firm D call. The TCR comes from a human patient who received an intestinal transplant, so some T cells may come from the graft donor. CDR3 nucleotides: TGTGCCAGCAGCCAACGGCAGGAAATCTACAATGAGCAGTTCTTC. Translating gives CASSQRQEIYNEQFF.